This entry is about one T cell receptor (beta chain). This clone was counted between two and nine times. Its antigen remains unidentified. Base qualities are not provided; no much larger clone lies one nucleotide away. The entry originates in a study of cytomegalovirus exposure and HLA in healthy donors (dated by TCRdb to the late 2010s). Turning to the overall study: An earlier analysis of approximately 590 of the donors reported approximately 290 Gb of sequence data and some 120 million unique TCR beta sequences from 150 million to 200 million T cells. Among roughly 400 genotyped donors of the cohort, an average of around 240,000 unique TCR beta nucleotide sequences was sequenced per donor, of which roughly 17% were non-productive. The study combined high-throughput TCR immunosequencing, statistical association of individual TCRs with disease status, and machine learning to predict cytomegalovirus infection status. The later analysis used no new phenotypic data to find candidate immune exposures, relying instead on TCR beta sequences and their occurrence across donors. Every repertoire in the discovery cohort had been generated on one and the same sequencing platform. The aim of the study was to test whether cataloging public T cell receptors could identify signatures of past pathogen exposure. Several DR-DQ haplotypes were handled as single units for association and clustering, since linkage in the cohort was strong. An earlier analysis of about 620 of the donors applied high-throughput TCR beta sequencing to assess whether each TCR beta V gene segment acted as functional or pseudogenic. Donor age, sex, ethnicity and CMV serostatus were collected together with the repertoire data. Of the 350 to 450 genotyped donors, 65% to 90% were placed in the genetic ancestry cluster associated with self-reported Caucasian donors. Typing coverage differed by locus: A, B, C, DRB1 and DQB1 were typed in roughly 629-640 donors, DQA1 in about 510, DPA1 in 600 to 610, and DPB1 in about 450. Using immunosequencing, the study profiled T cell repertoires from roughly 650 subjects and related those repertoires to cytomegalovirus serostatus. To study patterns of TCR occurrence, a later analysis re-analyzed previously published TCR beta repertoires from around 700 donors and added high-resolution HLA genotyping. An early release covering roughly 640 HLA-typed donors comprised approximately 290 gigabases of sequencing data and around 80 million unique TCR sequences. Besides the first cohort of 666 subjects, a separate validation cohort made up of over a hundred different subjects was used. Both class I and class II loci were covered by HLA typing, at four-digit resolution. In a later genetic analysis, genome-wide SNP genotypes for about 55% of the roughly 670 donors were used, and that subset was treated as a discovery cohort. Points the paper makes about the study in general: Most CMV-associated TCR beta chains appeared to be HLA-restricted in a later analysis, and the HLA associations seemed to be driven largely by CMV exposure. The authors suggested that the approach could potentially be extended to other disease states and immunological phenotypes. Some IMGT-functional V segments, including TRBV6-2 and TRBV6-3, could not be distinguished by the 87-base-pair reads and were therefore excluded. V-gene and J-gene trimming of TCR beta chains was associated with a missense DCLRE1C variant in a later genetic analysis, and the association was replicated in an independent cohort. At a false discovery rate of 0.05, a later analysis linked 16,951 TCR beta sequences to specific HLA alleles. In a later analysis, several top co-occurrence clusters were reported to appear linked to parvovirus B19, influenza, CMV and Epstein-Barr virus. A total of fewer than 200 TCR beta chains were listed by the study as associated with cytomegalovirus. This cohort had only TCR beta chains sequenced, and the lack of alpha or paired-chain data limited which features could be detected. Correlated functional status among segregating V segments might reflect linkage disequilibrium, but an unknown experimental factor could not be ruled out. Cytomegalovirus status was reported to be diagnosed by the classifier with high specificity and sensitivity in both the original and validation cohorts. An earlier analysis of 587 of the donors showed that most TCR beta V segments appeared in productive rearrangements either about 87% or about 30% of the time, which broadly matched IMGT annotations. A further reported finding was that TCR beta sequences accurately predicted the HLA-A and HLA-B alleles for most subjects in the first cohort. CMV serostatus was the only immune exposure information available for the cohort. The presence/absence analyses assumed that sequencing depth was roughly uniform across donors, and that assumption may not be true. In a later analysis, the rate of TCR association differed among HLA loci, with DRB1 alleles having the most associated TCRs and HLA-C alleles having the fewest. Most TCR sequences were seen in very few donors, while some public TCRs were found in many individuals. A cluster of highly shared sequence variants was judged likely to be a technical artifact of the sequencing pipeline. In vitro tests confirmed that three of the cytomegalovirus-associated TCR beta chains recognize cytomegalovirus antigens. The earlier analysis of some 540 of the donors excluded over 15 rarely observed V segments, including chromosome 9 orphons, because counts were too low. HLA typing was unavailable for some donors at each locus, so association tests used only the typed subset. In a later analysis, HLA-associated TCR beta chains showed more clonal expansion and lower generation probabilities than non-associated chains that were equally common. Compared with the 666-donor mean, donors in an Asian-associated ancestry cluster had fewer N-insertions in productive TCRs, according to a later genetic analysis. When HLA alleles, especially DR and DQ, strongly co-occurred, attributing TCR associations to individual alleles was difficult.

Library construction relied on the immunoSEQ multiplex PCR assay. A mixture of 60 forward primers for TCR Vbeta segments and 13 reverse primers for TCR Jbeta segments was used in the multiplex PCR. Amplification of the CDR3 region of rearranged TCR beta genes was performed with a multiplex PCR assay on genomic DNA. Amplified TCR beta libraries were sequenced as 87-base-pair reads on the Illumina HiSeq System. In the paper's pipeline: A later analysis tallied tens of millions of unique TCR beta chains across the 700 or so repertoires, and around 10 million of those chains were shared by two or more donors. Raw reads were error-corrected and collapsed into unique sequences by a nearest-neighbor algorithm in which closely related sequences were merged to remove PCR and sequencing errors. CDR3 sequences were aligned to IMGT reference sequences to assign V, D and J gene segments. For a sequence to be retained, at least a six-nucleotide match to both a V gene segment and a J gene segment was required. A rearrangement counted as productive if the CDR3 had no stop codons and remained in frame with V and J, and every other rearrangement counted as non-productive. Following IMGT convention, CDR3 was defined as the stretch from the second conserved V-encoded cysteine to the conserved J-encoded phenylalanine. The earlier analysis of some 600 of the donors excluded sequences that lacked an unambiguous match to a single V gene segment. An earlier analysis of 500 to 700 of the donors classified V segments as functional when productive rearrangements were above 56.7% and as segregating when the standard deviation between donors was above 5%. A statistical classification framework was developed to diagnose cytomegalovirus status using the catalog of TCR beta chain sequences. V and J gene assignment, in a later analysis, came from comparing TCR nucleotide sequences with IMGT/GENE-DB human TR gene sequences. The TCRdist pipeline was used in a later analysis to assign CDR3 sequences and most-parsimonious VDJ recombination scenarios. In a later analysis, every TCR beta chain was defined by the combination of its CDR3 amino acid sequence and its V-gene family, and reads without a unique V-gene family were dropped. To address suspected cross-contamination and a sequencing artifact, a later analysis removed a few hundred highly shared, low-generation-probability nucleotide sequences. For each public chain, a later analysis derived a clonal expansion index from normalized ranks of inferred template counts within each repertoire. Generation probabilities in a later analysis came from a VDJ recombination model fitted to out-of-frame rearrangements, and those results were checked against IGoR. A later analysis scored TCR-TCR, TCR-HLA and TCR-CMV co-occurrence with hypergeometric tests, applying a repertoire-size bias correction to TCR pairs. False discovery rates were estimated in a later analysis by permuting HLA or CMV assignments 20 times. In a later analysis, co-occurring TCRs were grouped with DBSCAN, and TCRdist sequence similarity was added when clustering was performed within HLA-allele-positive subsets. Co-occurrence clustering excluded repertoires with fewer than 30,000 or more than 120,000 public chains, plus five with anomalous nucleotide sharing. This is the immuneACCESS table as TCRdb keeps it, with only in-frame sequences that have V and J called. A part of the clones is gone; compared with another copy, unresolved V genes explain less than half, and the rest is unexplained. V and J calls and clone size are those listed in that table; D and trimming were worked out from the DNA. Counted in this sample were 120,000 to 150,000 clones; approximately 82% of them appeared once. Of the sample, roughly 3.2% falls within the top ten clones.

The cohort consisted of some 670 healthy bone marrow donors. At the time of sampling, every cohort member was nominally healthy, though immune exposures that went unrecorded were likely present. The donor tested CMV seropositive, placing the donor among the approximately 310 seropositive members of the cohort. Every donor gave a peripheral blood sample, and the peripheral blood mononuclear cells from that sample were used for TCR beta sequencing. Genomic DNA was extracted from the blood cell samples with the Qiagen DNeasy Blood Extraction Kit. The germline V gene provides CDR1 SNHLY and CDR2 FYNNEI. The cysteine opens and the phenylalanine closes a CDR3 of 14 amino acids. Only the CDR3 region is kept as DNA, spanning 42 bases read in frame from base 1. V loses 7 bases at its end and J loses 8 bases; junction bases beyond the gene matches: 9.

Recombination joined TRBV2 with TRBJ2-1; 9 middle bases align to TRBD2. Material: PBMCs. The TCR comes from a man aged 18 to 30 in good health and CMV-seropositive. The DNA reads TGTGCCAGCAAGGAGGCGGGAGGGGTAGATGAGCAGTTCTTC. It specifies CASKEAGGVDEQFF.